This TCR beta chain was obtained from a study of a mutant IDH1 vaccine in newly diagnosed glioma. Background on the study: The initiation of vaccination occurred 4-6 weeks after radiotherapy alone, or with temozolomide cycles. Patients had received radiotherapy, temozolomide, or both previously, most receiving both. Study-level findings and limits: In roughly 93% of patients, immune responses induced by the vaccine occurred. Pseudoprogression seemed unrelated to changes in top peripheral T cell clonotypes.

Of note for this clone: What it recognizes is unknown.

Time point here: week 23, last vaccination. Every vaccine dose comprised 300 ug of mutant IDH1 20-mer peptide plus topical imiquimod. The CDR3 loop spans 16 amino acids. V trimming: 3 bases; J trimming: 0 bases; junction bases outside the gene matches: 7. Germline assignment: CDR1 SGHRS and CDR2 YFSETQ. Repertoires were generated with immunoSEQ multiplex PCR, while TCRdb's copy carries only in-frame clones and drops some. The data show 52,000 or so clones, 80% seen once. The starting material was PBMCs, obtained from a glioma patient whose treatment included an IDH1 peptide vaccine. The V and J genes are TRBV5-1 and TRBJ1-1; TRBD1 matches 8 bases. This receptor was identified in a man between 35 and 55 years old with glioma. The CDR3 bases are TGCGCCAGCAGCTCAGGACAGGGACACATGAACACTGAAGCTTTCTTT. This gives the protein CASSSGQGHMNTEAFF.